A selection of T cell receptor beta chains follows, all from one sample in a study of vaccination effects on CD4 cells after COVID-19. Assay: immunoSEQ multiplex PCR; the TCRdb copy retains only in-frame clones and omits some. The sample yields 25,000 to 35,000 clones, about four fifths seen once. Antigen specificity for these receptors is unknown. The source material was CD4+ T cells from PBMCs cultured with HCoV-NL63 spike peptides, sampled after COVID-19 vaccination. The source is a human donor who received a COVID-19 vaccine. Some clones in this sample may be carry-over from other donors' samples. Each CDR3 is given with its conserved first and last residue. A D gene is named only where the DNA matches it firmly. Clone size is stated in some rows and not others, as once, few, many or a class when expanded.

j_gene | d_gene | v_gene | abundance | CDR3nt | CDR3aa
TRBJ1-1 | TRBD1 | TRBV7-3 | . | TGTGCCAGCTCCCTGGGACAGATGAACACTGAAGCTTTCTTT | CASSLGQMNTEAFF
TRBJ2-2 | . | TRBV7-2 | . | TGTGCCAGCAGCTTAGCCCCGGCGAACACCGGGGAGCTGTTTTTT | CASSLAPANTGELFF
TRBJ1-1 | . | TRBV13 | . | TGTGCCAGTATCAACACAGGGAGGACTGAAGCTTTCTTT | CASINTGRTEAFF
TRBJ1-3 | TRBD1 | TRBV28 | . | TGTGCCAGCAGTATGGGGACAGACTCTGGAAACACCATATATTTT | CASSMGTDSGNTIYF
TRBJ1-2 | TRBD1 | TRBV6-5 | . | TGTGCCAGCACCCTCGGACAGGGGGAATATGGCTACACCTTC | CASTLGQGEYGYTF
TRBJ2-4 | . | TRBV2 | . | TGTGCCAGCAGTTTCGGGGTCGACAAAAACATTCAGTACTTC | CASSFGVDKNIQYF
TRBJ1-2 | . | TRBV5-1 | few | TGCGCCAGCAGCTTGCGTGGTAACTATGGCTACACCTTC | CASSLRGNYGYTF
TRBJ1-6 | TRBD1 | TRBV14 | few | TGTGCCAGCAGCCAAGATGCCGGGACAGGGAATTCACCCCTCCACTTT | CASSQDAGTGNSPLHF
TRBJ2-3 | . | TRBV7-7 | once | TGTGCCAGCAGCCCCGGGACAGGGGGGCTAGCGGGGGGGGCAGATACGCAGTATTTT | CASSPGTGGLAGGADTQYF
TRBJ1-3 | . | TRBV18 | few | TGTGCCAGCTCACAAACCCGGGACACCAGATCGGGAAACACCATATATTTT | CASSQTRDTRSGNTIYF
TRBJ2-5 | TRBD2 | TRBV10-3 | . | TGTGCCATCAGCTCCGGGACTAGCGGGGGAGGGAAAGAGACCCAGTACTTC | CAISSGTSGGGKETQYF
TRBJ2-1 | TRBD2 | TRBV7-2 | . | TGTGCCAGCAGCCGGGAGCGGGATACTTACAATGAGCAGTTCTTC | CASSRERDTYNEQFF
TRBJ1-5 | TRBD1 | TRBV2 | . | TGTGCCAGCAGCGACAGGGGGCAGCCCCAGCATTTT | CASSDRGQPQHF
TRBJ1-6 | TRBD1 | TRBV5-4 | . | TGTGCCAGCAGCTACCCGGGACAGGATTCACCCCTCCACTTT | CASSYPGQDSPLHF
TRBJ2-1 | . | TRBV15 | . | TGTGCCACCAGCCGCGACAGAATCAACAATGAGCAGTTCTTC | CATSRDRINNEQFF
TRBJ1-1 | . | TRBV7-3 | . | TGTGCCAGCAGCGCCTACCCGAACACTGAAGCTTTCTTT | CASSAYPNTEAFF
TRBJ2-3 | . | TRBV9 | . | TGTGCCAGCAGCCCAACCGAAATGAATAATACGCAGTATTTT | CASSPTEMNNTQYF
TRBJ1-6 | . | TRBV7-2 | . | TGTGCCAGCAGCTTAGCCGGGAATTCACCCCTCCACTTT | CASSLAGNSPLHF
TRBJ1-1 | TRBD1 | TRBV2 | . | TGTGCCAGCAGTGAATTAGCACAGGGGGGGACTGAAGCTTTCTTT | CASSELAQGGTEAFF
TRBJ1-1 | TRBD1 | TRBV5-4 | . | TGTGCCAGCAGCTATGACAGGGGGCAGGACACTGAAGCTTTCTTT | CASSYDRGQDTEAFF
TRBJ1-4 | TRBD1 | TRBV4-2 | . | TGTGCCAGCAGCCAACAAACAGGGGAAGGTGATGAAAAACTGTTTTTT | CASSQQTGEGDEKLFF
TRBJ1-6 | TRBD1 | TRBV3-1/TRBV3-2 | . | TGTGCCAGCAGCCCCCGGGACAGGGGTGTTTCACCCCTCCACTTT | CASSPRDRGVSPLHF
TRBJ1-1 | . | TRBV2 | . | TGTGCCAGCAGCCCCACAGGGAACACTGAAGCTTTCTTT | CASSPTGNTEAFF
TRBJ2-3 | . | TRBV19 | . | TGTGCCAGTAGCTACTTTATCGGTCCAGCAAGTACAGATACGCAGTATTTT | CASSYFIGPASTDTQYF
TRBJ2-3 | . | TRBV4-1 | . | TGCGCCAGCAGGCGCGGGGGCCAAACCTCTAGCACAGATACGCAGTATTTT | CASRRGGQTSSTDTQYF
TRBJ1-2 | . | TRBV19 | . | TGTGCCAGTTCCTCAGGGAGAGCTAACTATGGCTACACCTTC | CASSSGRANYGYTF
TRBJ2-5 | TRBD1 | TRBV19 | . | TGTGCCAGTAGTCGACCCTCCGGGACAGTCCAAGAGACCCAGTACTTC | CASSRPSGTVQETQYF
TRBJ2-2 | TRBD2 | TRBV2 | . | TGTGCCAGCAGTGGGTTGGGGGGGACTATCGGGGAGCTGTTTTTT | CASSGLGGTIGELFF
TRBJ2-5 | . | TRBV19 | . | TGTGCCAGTAGTATAGGATGGCGGGGACGGGAGACCCAGTACTTC | CASSIGWRGRETQYF
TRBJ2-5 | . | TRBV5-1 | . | TGCGCCAGCAGCCCAATCGGCCAGAGGGGACACCAAGAGACCCAGTACTTC | CASSPIGQRGHQETQYF
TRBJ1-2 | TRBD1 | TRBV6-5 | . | TGTGCCAGCAGTAAGACTTCCGGGACAGTCCATGGCTACACCTTC | CASSKTSGTVHGYTF
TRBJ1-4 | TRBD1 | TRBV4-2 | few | TGTGCCAGCAGCGGAACAGGGGGGGGTGAAAAACTGTTTTTT | CASSGTGGGEKLFF
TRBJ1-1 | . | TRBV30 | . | TGTGCCTGGAAACCGAACACTGAAGCTTTCTTT | CAWKPNTEAFF
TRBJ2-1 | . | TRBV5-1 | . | TGCGCCAGCAGCCCGGGGAGAAACTCCTACAATGAGCAGTTCTTC | CASSPGRNSYNEQFF
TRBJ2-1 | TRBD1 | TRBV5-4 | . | TGTGCCAGCAGCTTGGTGGGACAGTACAATGAGCAGTTCTTC | CASSLVGQYNEQFF
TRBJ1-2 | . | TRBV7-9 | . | TGTGCCAGCAGCTTAGATAGTGGTAACTATGGCTACACCTTC | CASSLDSGNYGYTF
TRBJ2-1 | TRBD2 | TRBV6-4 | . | TGTGCCAGCAGCCGGGGTAGCGGGGGCCTTTCCTACAATGAGCAGTTCTTC | CASSRGSGGLSYNEQFF
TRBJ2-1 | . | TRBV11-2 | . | TGTGCCAGCAGCTTATCCCCTCAGATGGGGCCATACAATGAGCAGTTCTTC | CASSLSPQMGPYNEQFF
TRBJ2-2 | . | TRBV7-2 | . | TGTGCCAGCAGCTTGCCAGGGTACACCGGGGAGCTGTTTTTT | CASSLPGYTGELFF
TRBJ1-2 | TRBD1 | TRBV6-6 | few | TGTGCCACCCACCAGGTACAGGGGATCTACACCTTC | CATHQVQGIYTF
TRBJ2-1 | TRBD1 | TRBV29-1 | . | TGCAGCGCCGGAAGGGACAGGGAGTTTAATGAGCAGTTCTTC | CSAGRDREFNEQFF
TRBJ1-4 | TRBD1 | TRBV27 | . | TGTGCCAGCAGTCCAAAGACAGGGTTCTCTGAAAAACTGTTTTTT | CASSPKTGFSEKLFF
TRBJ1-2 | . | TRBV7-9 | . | TGTGCCAGCAGCTCAGGACAGAACTATGGCTACACCTTC | CASSSGQNYGYTF
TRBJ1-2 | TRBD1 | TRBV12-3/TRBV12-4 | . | TGTGCCAGCAAAAGGACAGGTTTCTATGGCTACACCTTC | CASKRTGFYGYTF
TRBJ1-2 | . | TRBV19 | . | TGTGCCACCCGGAGGGTTGTGGGTGGCGGCTATGGCTACACCTTC | CATRRVVGGGYGYTF
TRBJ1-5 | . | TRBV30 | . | TGTGCCTGGAGTGTACAGGGCAATCAGCCCCAGCATTTT | CAWSVQGNQPQHF
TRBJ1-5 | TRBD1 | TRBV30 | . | TGTGCCTGGAGCGTCGGGACAGCGGGGCAGCCCCAGCATTTT | CAWSVGTAGQPQHF
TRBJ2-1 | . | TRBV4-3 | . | TGCGCCAGCAGCCAAGATCGGGGGTCCGGCGGATACGAGCAGTTCTTC | CASSQDRGSGGYEQFF
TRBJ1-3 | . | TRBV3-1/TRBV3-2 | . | TGTGCCAGCAGCATTAGAGAAGGTGGAAACACCATATATTTT | CASSIREGGNTIYF
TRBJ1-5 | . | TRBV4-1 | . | TGCGCCAGCAGCCAAGATGGATCACAGGGATATCAGCCCCAGCATTTT | CASSQDGSQGYQPQHF
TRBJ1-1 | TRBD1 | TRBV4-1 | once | TGCGCCAGCAGCCGCCCGGGACAGAAGAACACTGAAGCTTTCTTT | CASSRPGQKNTEAFF
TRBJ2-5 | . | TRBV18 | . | TGTGCCAGCTCACCAATTTTTACGGGGAGGATTCAAGAGACCCAGTACTTC | CASSPIFTGRIQETQYF
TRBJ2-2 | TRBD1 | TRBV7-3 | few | TGTGCCAGCAGCGGACAGGGTAACGGGGAGCTGTTTTTT | CASSGQGNGELFF
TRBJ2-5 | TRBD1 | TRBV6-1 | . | TGTGCCAGCAGTGAAGAACGAAGGGTATGGACAGGCGAGACCCAGTACTTC | CASSEERRVWTGETQYF
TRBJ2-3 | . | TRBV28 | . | TGTGCCAGCAGTTTACGCCAGGGGGGCAGCGATACGCAGTATTTT | CASSLRQGGSDTQYF
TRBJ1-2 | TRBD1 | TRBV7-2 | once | TGTGCCAGCAGCTTATACGACAGGGGCCCCACTAACTATGGCTACACCTTC | CASSLYDRGPTNYGYTF
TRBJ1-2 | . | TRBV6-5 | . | TGTGCCATTCTTACAGGGTACAACTATGGCTACACCTTC | CAILTGYNYGYTF